Below are 8 T cell receptor beta chains sequenced from a single sample in a study of blood T cell repertoires in COVID-19. The table came from immunoSEQ multiplex PCR; TCRdb's copy has only in-frame clones and leaves some out. There are about 310,000 clones in the sample; about 89% occur only once, and roughly 5.2% lies in the top ten. Sequenced: PBMCs or T cells enriched from blood (not recorded which). The receptors originated from a man between 60 and 70 years old who had recovered from COVID-19.

V usage is TRBV6-6 and J usage is TRBJ2-3; TRBD2 matches 9 bases. The V gene end was trimmed by 6 bases and the J gene end by 6 bases; junction bases not matched to a gene: 4. The CDR3 sequence is 13 residues long. The germline V gene encodes CDR1 MNHNY and CDR2 SVGAGI (reference sequence). CDR3 sequence: CASRVAGADTQYF. The CDR3 bases are TGTGCCAGCAGGGTAGCGGGAGCGGATACGCAGTATTTT.

This clone was counted only a few times. V and J are TRBV28 and TRBJ1-2; TRBD1 matches at 10 bases. Germline V CDR1 and CDR2: MDHEN, SYDVKM. The J segment lost 3 bases and the V segment lost 3 bases, leaving 4 bases of the junction unmatched. The CDR3 is 15 amino acids. The CDR3 coding sequence is TGTGCCAGCAGTTTTAGGACAGGGGGAGACTATGGCTACACCTTC. Protein sequence: CASSFRTGGDYGYTF.

This chain joins TRBV28 and TRBJ1-2; perhaps TRBD1 as D (6 bases). Deletions cut 11 bases from V and 3 bases from J, with 10 bases between. The CDR3 runs to 11 residues. From germline, CDR1 is MDHEN and CDR2 SYDVKM. CDR3 region: CAEGGDYGYTF. The CDR3 nucleotides read TGTGCCGAGGGGGGGGACTATGGCTACACCTTC.

In its sample, this clone ranks as large. This rearrangement joins TRBV9 to TRBJ2-2; 8 nucleotides agree with TRBD1. Trimming removed 2 bases from V and 1 base from J; junction bases left unmatched: 7. Germline CDR1 SGDLS, CDR2 YYNGEE. This CDR3 is 17 amino acids long. As DNA, the CDR3 is TGTGCCAGCAGCGTCGGGAGAGACAGGGGGAACACCGGGGAGCTGTTTTTT. It codes for CASSVGRDRGNTGELFF. The full variable domain, rest sourced from reference TRBV9 and TRBJ2-2, is DSGVTQTPKHLITATGQRVTLRCSPRSGDLSVYWYQQSLDQGLQFLIQYYNGEERAKGNILERFSAQQFPDLHSELNLSSLELGDSALYFCASSVGRDRGNTGELFFGEGSRLTVL.

V is TRBV7-3 and J is TRBJ1-4; D call uncertain. V lost 1 base to trimming and J lost 7 bases, with 7 bases between them. The germline V gene encodes CDR1 SGHTA and CDR2 FQGTGA. The CDR3 spans 13 residues. CDR3 sequence reads: CASSLNSGEKLFF. Written as DNA, the CDR3 is TGTGCCAGCAGCTTAAATTCGGGTGAAAAACTGTTTTTT.

The J gene is TRBJ2-2, the V gene TRBV9, with 10 positions matching TRBD1. Germline CDR1 reads SGDLS; CDR2 reads YYNGEE. This CDR3 contains 16 residues. Trimming cost V 4 bases and J 6 bases; bases outside gene matches: 9. The CDR3 sequence: CASSLRDRGRAGELFF. The CDR3, as DNA: TGTGCCAGCAGCCTCCGGGACAGGGGTCGGGCCGGGGAGCTGTTTTTT.

This clone was detected only once. This rearrangement joins TRBV3-1 (or the pseudogene TRBV3-2) to TRBJ1-2; maybe TRBD1 (5 bases). The V end was cut by 0 bases, the J end by 7 bases, with 12 bases between. Looked up from germline, CDR1 is LGHDT and CDR2 is YNNKEL (reference sequence). The CDR3 runs to 14 residues. The DNA for the CDR3 is TGTGCCAGCAGCCAAGAAGGCAGGGCGGTTGGCTACACCTTC. It codes for CASSQEGRAVGYTF.

The chain recombines TRBV4-1 with TRBJ1-5; 11 nucleotides align to TRBD1. The CDR3 contains 15 residues. The trim removed 4 bases at V and 6 bases at J, leaving 5 bases unmatched. CDR1 and CDR2 (germline): MGHRA, YSYEKL. In nucleotides, the CDR3 is TGCGCCAGCAGCCTAGGACAGGGGGCCGGTCAGCCCCAGCATTTT. Translated, it gives CASSLGQGAGQPQHF.